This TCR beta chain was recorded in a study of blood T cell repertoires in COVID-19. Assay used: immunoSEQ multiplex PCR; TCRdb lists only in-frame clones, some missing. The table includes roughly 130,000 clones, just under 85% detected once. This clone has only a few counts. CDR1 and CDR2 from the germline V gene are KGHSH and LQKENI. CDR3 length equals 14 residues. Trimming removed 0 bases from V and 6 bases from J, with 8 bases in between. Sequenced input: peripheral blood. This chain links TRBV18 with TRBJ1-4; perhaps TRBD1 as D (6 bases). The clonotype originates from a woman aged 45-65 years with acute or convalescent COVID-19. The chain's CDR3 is CASSPPGGHEKLFF. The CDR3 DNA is TGTGCCAGCTCACCACCCGGGGGGCATGAAAAACTGTTTTTT.